Presented here are 9 T cell receptor beta chains from one specimen sequenced in a study of cytomegalovirus exposure and HLA in healthy donors. In the PCR, 60 Vbeta and 13 Jbeta primers were used. TCRdb's table, derived via immunoSEQ multiplex PCR, lists solely in-frame clones and lacks some. The sample includes 130,000 to 150,000 clones, 65% to 85% of them seen just once. The material sequenced was PBMCs. These receptors all come from a woman aged 40 to 50 in good health and CMV-seropositive.

The sample holds a few counts of this clone. V and J are TRBV19 and TRBJ2-5; 11 bases fit TRBD1. The DNA end lines up better with TRBJ2-7; the J call may be wrong. Germline assignment: CDR1 LNHDA and CDR2 SQIVND (reference sequence). This CDR3 region has 14 residues. This CDR3 is CASSPGTGGYEQYF. CDR3 sequence (DNA): TGTGCCAGTTCACCCGGGACAGGGGGCTACGAGCAGTACTTC.

The chain is built from TRBV6-5 and TRBJ1-2, with TRBD1 as a possible D gene (5 bases). Trimming removed 0 bases from V and 2 bases from J, with 13 bases in between. The CDR3 covers 16 residues. Germline values: CDR1 MNHEY, CDR2 SVGAGI. DNA of the CDR3: TGTGCCAGCAGTTACTCTGCCCAGGGCGAAAACTATGGCTACACCTTC. Protein: CASSYSAQGENYGYTF.

This clone appeared a single time. The CDR3 region has the DNA TGTGCCAGCTCGCCGGACAGGAGAAGTGAGCAGTTCTTC. Its protein product is CASSPDRRSEQFF. V usage is TRBV18 and J usage is TRBJ2-1; TRBD1 matches 7 bases. The CDR3 runs 13 residues. Trimming at V came to 6 bases and at J to 9 bases, leaving 8 bases not matched to a gene. The germline V gene encodes CDR1 KGHSH and CDR2 LQKENI.

This clone was counted a few times. The V call is TRBV13, the J call TRBJ1-1; a weak D match, TRBD1 (5 bases). The CDR3 runs 12 residues. Trimming stripped 3 bases from V and 6 bases from J, with 8 bases between. Germline V gene data show CDR1 as PRHDT and CDR2 as FYEKMQ (reference sequence). As DNA, the CDR3 is TGTGCCAGCAGCTTCAGGGCCGCTGAAGCTTTCTTT. Its protein is CASSFRAAEAFF.

The V call is TRBV5-1, the J call TRBJ2-2; D perhaps matches TRBD1 (6 bases). The CDR3 length is 16 residues. Germline assignment: CDR1 SGHRS and CDR2 YFSETQ. Trimming left V 4 bases short and J 4 bases short, with 17 bases between. The CDR3 reads CASSPGSTGTTGELFF. CDR3 DNA: TGCGCCAGCAGCCCAGGATCGACAGGAACCACCGGGGAGCTGTTTTTT.

The chain has TRBV5-4 and TRBJ2-1; 9 bases fit TRBD1. Germline V gene data show CDR1 as SGHNT and CDR2 as YYREEE (reference sequence). With V trimmed by 4 bases and J by 2 bases, 4 bases remained unmatched. The CDR3 loop spans 15 amino acids. The CDR3 here is CASSARDRAYNEQFF. The CDR3 DNA follows: TGTGCCAGCAGCGCCCGGGACAGGGCCTACAATGAGCAGTTCTTC. Full variable domain (remainder filled in from reference TRBV5-4 and TRBJ2-1): ETGVTQSPTHLIKTRGQQVTLRCSSQSGHNTVSWYQQALGQGPQFIFQYYREEENGRGNFPPRFSGLQFPNYSSELNVNALELDDSALYLCASSARDRAYNEQFFGPGTRLTVL.

The CDR3 sequence is CASSGERGYYGYTF. CDR3 DNA: TGTGCCAGCAGTGGAGAAAGGGGATACTATGGCTACACCTTC. This chain joins TRBV2 and TRBJ1-2; D is perhaps TRBD1 (5 bases). Germline V CDR1 and CDR2: SNHLY, FYNNEI. The V gene lost 4 bases and the J gene lost 3 bases, with 12 bases spanning the gap. This CDR3 has 14 amino acids.

The CDR3, as DNA: TGTGCTAGTGGTTTCGAGACAGGGGAATACGAGCAGTACTTC. This translates into CASGFETGEYEQYF. The rearrangement joins TRBV12-5 to TRBJ2-7; 8 bases match TRBD1. The CDR3 totals 14 residues. The V gene's germline CDR1 is LGHNT and CDR2 FRNRAP. Losses at the gene ends were 3 bases for V and 4 bases for J; bases not matched to a gene: 5.

In regard to this clone: Different DNA sequences within this sample yield the same CDR3. For the CDR3, the DNA is TGTGCCAGCAGTGAGTCGTTAGTGATTAATTCACCCCTCCACTTT. It is translated as CASSESLVINSPLHF. The chain has TRBV6-1 and TRBJ1-6, with D unresolved. Looked up from germline, CDR1 is MNHNS and CDR2 is SASEGT. The ends were cut back, 3 bases at V and 6 bases at J, with 12 bases in the middle. This CDR3 region has 15 residues.